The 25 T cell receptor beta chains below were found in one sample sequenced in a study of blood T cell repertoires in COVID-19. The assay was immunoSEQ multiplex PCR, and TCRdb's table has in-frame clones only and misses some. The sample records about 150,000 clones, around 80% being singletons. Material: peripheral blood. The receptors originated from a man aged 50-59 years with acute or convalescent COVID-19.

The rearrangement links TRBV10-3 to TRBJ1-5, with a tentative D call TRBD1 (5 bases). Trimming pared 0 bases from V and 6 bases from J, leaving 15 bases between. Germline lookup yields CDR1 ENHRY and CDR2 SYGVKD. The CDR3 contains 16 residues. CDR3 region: CAISESVGAASQPQHF. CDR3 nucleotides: TGTGCCATCAGTGAGTCGGTAGGGGCTGCAAGTCAGCCCCAGCATTTT.

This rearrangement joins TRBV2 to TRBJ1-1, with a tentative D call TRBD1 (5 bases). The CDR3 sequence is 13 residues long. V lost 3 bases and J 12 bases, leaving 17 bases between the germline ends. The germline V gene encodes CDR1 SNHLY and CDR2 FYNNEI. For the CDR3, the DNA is TGTGCCAGCAGTGACGGCGGGGCGGTTTCAACTTTCTTT. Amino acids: CASSDGGAVSTFF.

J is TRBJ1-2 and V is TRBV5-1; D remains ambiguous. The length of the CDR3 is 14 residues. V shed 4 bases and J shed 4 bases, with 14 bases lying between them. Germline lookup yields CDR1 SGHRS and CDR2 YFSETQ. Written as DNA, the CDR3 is TGCGCCAGCAGCCGAGGAGGTGAACCCTATGGCTACACCTTC. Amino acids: CASSRGGEPYGYTF.

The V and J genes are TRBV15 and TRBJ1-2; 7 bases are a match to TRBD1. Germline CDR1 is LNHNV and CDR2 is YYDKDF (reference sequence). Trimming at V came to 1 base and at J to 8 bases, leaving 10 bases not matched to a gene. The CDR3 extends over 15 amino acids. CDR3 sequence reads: CATSRARTGFDGYTF. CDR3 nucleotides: TGTGCCACCAGCAGAGCCCGGACAGGATTCGACGGCTACACCTTC.

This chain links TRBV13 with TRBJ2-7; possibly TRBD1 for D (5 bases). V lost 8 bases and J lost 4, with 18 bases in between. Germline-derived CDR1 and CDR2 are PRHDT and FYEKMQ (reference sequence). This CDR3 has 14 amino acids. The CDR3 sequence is CASGSGRADYEQYF. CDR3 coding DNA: TGTGCCAGCGGATCGGGCAGGGCAGATTACGAGCAGTACTTC. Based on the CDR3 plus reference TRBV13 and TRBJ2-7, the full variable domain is AAGVIQSPRHLIKEKRETATLKCYPIPRHDTVYWYQQGPGQDPQFLISFYEKMQSDKGSIPDRFSAQQFSDYHSELNMSSLELGDSALYFCASGSGRADYEQYFGPGTRLTVT.

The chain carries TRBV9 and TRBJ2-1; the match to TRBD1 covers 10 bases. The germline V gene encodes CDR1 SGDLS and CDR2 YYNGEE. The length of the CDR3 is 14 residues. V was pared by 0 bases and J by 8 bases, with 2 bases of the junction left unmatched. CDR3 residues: CASSVGDRGDEQFF. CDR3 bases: TGTGCCAGCAGCGTAGGGGACAGGGGCGATGAGCAGTTCTTC.

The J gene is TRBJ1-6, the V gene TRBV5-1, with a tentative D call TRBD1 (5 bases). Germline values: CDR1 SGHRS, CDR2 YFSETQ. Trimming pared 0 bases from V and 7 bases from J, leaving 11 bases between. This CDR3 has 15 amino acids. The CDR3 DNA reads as TGCGCCAGCAGCTTGGTGGGGGGGTGGAATTCACCCCTCCACTTT. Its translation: CASSLVGGWNSPLHF. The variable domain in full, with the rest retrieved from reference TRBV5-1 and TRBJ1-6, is KAGVTQTPRYLIKTRGQQVTLSCSPISGHRSVSWYQQTPGQGLQFLFEYFSETQRNKGNFPGRFSGRQFSNSRSEMNVSTLELGDSALYLCASSLVGGWNSPLHFGNGTRLTVT.

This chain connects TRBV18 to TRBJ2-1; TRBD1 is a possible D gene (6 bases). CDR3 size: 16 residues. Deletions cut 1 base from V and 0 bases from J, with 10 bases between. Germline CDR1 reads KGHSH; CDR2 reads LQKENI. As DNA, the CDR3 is TGTGCCAGCTCACCACAACAGGGAAGCTCCTACAATGAGCAGTTCTTC. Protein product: CASSPQQGSSYNEQFF.

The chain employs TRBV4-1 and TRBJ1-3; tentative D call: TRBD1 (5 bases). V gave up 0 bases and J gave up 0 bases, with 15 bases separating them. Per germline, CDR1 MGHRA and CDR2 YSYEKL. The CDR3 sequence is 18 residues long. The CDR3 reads CASSQDGAGSSSGNTIYF. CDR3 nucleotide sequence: TGCGCCAGCAGCCAAGATGGGGCAGGGTCGTCCTCTGGAAACACCATATATTTT.

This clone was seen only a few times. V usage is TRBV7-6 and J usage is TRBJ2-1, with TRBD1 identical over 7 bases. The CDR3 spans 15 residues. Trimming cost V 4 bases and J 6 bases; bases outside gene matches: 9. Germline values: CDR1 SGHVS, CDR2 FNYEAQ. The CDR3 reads CASSSGYRGSNEQFF. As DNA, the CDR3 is TGTGCCAGCAGCTCCGGATACAGGGGATCCAATGAGCAGTTCTTC. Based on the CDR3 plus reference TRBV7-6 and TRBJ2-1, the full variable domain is GAGVSQSPRYKVTKRGQDVALRCDPISGHVSLYWYRQALGQGPEFLTYFNYEAQQDKSGLPNDRFSAERPEGSISTLTIQRTEQRDSAMYRCASSSGYRGSNEQFFGPGTRLTVL.

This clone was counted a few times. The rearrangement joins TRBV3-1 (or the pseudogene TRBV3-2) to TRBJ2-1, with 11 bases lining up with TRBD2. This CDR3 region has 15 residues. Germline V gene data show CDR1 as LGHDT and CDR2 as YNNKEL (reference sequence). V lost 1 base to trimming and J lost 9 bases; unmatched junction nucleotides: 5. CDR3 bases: TGTGCCAGCAGCCAAGCGAGTAGCGGGGGGGGTGAGCAGTTCTTC. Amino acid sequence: CASSQASSGGGEQFF.

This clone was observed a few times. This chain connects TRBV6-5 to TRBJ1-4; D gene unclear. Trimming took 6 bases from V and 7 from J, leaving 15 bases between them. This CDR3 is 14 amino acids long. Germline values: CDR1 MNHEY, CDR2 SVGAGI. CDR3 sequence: CASSRDWNIEKLFF. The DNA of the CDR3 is TGTGCCAGCAGCCGCGACTGGAATATTGAAAAACTGTTTTTT.

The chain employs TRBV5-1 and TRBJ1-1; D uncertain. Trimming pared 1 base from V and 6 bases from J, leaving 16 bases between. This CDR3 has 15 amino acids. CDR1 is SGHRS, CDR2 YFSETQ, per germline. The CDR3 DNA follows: TGCGCCAGCAGCTTGAGTTCTTCCCTCCAGGCTGAAGCTTTCTTT. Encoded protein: CASSLSSSLQAEAFF.

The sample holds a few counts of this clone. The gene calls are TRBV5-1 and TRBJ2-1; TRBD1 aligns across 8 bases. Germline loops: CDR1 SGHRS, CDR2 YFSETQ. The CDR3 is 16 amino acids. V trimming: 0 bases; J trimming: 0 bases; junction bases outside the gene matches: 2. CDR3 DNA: TGCGCCAGCAGCTTGGTTCAGGGGGCCTCCTACAATGAGCAGTTCTTC. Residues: CASSLVQGASYNEQFF.

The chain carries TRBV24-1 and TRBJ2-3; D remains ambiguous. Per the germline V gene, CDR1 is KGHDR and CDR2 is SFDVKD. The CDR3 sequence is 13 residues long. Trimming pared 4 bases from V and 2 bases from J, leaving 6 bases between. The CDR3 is CATSDRLTDTQYF. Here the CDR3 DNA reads TGTGCCACCAGTGACCGACTCACAGATACGCAGTATTTT.

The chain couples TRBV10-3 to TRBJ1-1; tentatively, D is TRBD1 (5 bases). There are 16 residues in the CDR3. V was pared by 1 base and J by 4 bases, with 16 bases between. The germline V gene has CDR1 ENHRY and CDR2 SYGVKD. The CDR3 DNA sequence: TGTGCCATCAGTGAGTATCAGGGTTTAGGAGCCACTGAAGCTTTCTTT. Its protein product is CAISEYQGLGATEAFF.

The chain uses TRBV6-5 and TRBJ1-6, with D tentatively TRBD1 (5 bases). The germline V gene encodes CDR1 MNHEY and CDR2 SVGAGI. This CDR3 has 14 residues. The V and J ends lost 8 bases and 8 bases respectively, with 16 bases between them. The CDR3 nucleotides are TGTGCCAGCCGTTCGTTGGGGGGAGATTCACCCCTCCACTTT. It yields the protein CASRSLGGDSPLHF.

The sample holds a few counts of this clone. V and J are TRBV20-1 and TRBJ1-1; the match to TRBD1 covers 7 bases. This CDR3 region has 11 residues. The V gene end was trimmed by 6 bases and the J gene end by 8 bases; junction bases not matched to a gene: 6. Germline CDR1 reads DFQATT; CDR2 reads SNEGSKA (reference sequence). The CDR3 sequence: CSANPDREAFF. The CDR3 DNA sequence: TGCAGTGCAAATCCGGACAGGGAAGCTTTCTTT.

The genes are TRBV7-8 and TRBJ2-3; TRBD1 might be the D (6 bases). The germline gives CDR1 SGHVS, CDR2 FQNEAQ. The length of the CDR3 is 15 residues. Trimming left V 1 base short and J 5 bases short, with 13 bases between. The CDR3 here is CASSLGAGDGDTQYF. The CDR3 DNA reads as TGTGCCAGCAGCTTAGGGGCAGGGGATGGAGATACGCAGTATTTT.

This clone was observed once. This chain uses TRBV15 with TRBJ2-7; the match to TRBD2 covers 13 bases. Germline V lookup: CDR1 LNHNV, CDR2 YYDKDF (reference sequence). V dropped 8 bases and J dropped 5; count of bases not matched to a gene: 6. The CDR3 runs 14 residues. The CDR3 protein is CATRLAGGSDEQYV. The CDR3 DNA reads TGTGCCACCCGACTAGCGGGGGGATCGGACGAGCAGTACGTC.

CDR3 residues: CASSVAGTGDGTSGKRWLGTQYF. The CDR3 DNA reads TGTGCCAGCAGCGTCGCCGGGACCGGAGATGGGACTAGCGGGAAACGTTGGTTGGGGACCCAGTACTTC. This sequence joins TRBV21-1 and TRBJ2-5; the listed D gene, TRBD2, was not tested against the DNA. TRBV21-1 is a pseudogene segment. The CDR3 length is 23 residues.

Written as DNA, the CDR3 is TGTGCCAGCAGCTTCTCCGGGACTAGCGCTACGGCGGTATTCTTC. Its protein is CASSFSGTSATAVFF. The chain links TRBV11-2 to TRBJ2-1, with 10 bases matching TRBD2. With V trimmed by 3 bases and J by 16 bases, 15 bases remained unmatched. The CDR3 has 15 residues. Germline V gives CDR1 SGHAT, CDR2 FQNNGV.

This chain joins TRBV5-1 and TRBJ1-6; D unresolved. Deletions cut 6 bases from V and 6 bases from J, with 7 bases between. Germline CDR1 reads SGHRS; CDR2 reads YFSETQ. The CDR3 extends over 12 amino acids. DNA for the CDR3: TGCGCCAGCACAACGGGTAATTCACCCCTCCACTTT. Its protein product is CASTTGNSPLHF.

The CDR3 DNA follows: TGCGCCAGCATGTCTTATGGACTAGCGGGGCAAGAGACCCAGTACTTC. Amino acid sequence: CASMSYGLAGQETQYF. The J gene is TRBJ2-5, the V gene TRBV10-2; 12 positions match TRBD2. After removal of 7 bases from V and 2 bases from J, the junction contained 8 bases not matched to a gene. There are 16 residues in the CDR3. Per germline, CDR1 WSHSY and CDR2 SAAADI.

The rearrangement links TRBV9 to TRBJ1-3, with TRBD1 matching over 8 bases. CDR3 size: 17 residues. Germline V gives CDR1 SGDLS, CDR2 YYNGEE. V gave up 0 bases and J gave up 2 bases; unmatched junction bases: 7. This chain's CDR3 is CASSVAPQGAPGNTIYF. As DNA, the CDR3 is TGTGCCAGCAGCGTAGCTCCCCAGGGGGCTCCTGGAAACACCATATATTTT.